The 22 T cell receptor beta chains given below trace back to one sample, sequenced in a study of shared clonotypes between healthy human individuals. The assay was immunoSEQ multiplex PCR, and TCRdb's table has in-frame clones only and misses some. The sample consists of roughly 520,000 clones, around 95% of them appearing once. Sequenced sample: naive CD4+ T cells sorted from blood. Specified subset: CD45RA+ positively selected. The origin of the receptors is a woman in her twenties or thirties in good health.

The chain carries TRBV6-5 and TRBJ1-5; 7 bases map to TRBD1. Looked up from germline, CDR1 is MNHEY and CDR2 is SVGAGI. CDR3 length: 13 residues. Trimming removed 5 bases from V and 5 bases from J; junction bases left unmatched: 3. The CDR3 protein is CASSRDSDQPQHF. CDR3 sequence (DNA): TGTGCCAGCAGTAGGGACAGCGATCAGCCCCAGCATTTT.

The chain links TRBV5-1 to TRBJ2-3, with D perhaps TRBD2 (7 bases). Germline CDR1 and CDR2: SGHRS and YFSETQ. The CDR3 runs to 16 residues. V shed 0 bases and J shed 3 bases, with 14 bases lying between them. DNA for the CDR3: TGCGCCAGCAGCTTGGCTCGGGGAGGGGGGACAGATACGCAGTATTTT. This sequence encodes CASSLARGGGTDTQYF.

This chain uses TRBV2 with TRBJ2-3; no clear D gene. CDR3 length equals 14 residues. Germline V gives CDR1 SNHLY, CDR2 FYNNEI. The V gene lost 3 bases and the J gene lost 6 bases, with 13 bases spanning the gap. The CDR3 here is CASSDRSIPDTQYF. CDR3 DNA: TGTGCCAGCAGTGATAGGTCTATTCCCGATACGCAGTATTTT.

V and J are TRBV5-6 and TRBJ2-3; D is perhaps TRBD2 (5 bases). The germline V gene encodes CDR1 SGHDT and CDR2 YYEEEE. CDR3 length equals 14 residues. Trimming shortened V by 0 bases and J by 7 bases, and 12 bases separated the two germline ends. CDR3 in amino acids: CASSLVEGRHTQYF. The CDR3 DNA sequence: TGTGCCAGCAGCTTGGTTGAGGGAAGACATACGCAGTATTTT.

J is TRBJ2-7 and V is TRBV5-3; a possible D gene is TRBD1 (5 bases). TRBV5-3 counts as an open reading frame of uncertain function. V was shortened by 3 bases and J by 6 bases, with 16 bases between the two germline ends. The CDR3 runs to 14 residues. The CDR3 DNA sequence: TGTGCCAGAAGCTCAGGGAATACCAGCCGCGAGCAGTACTTC. Its translation is CARSSGNTSREQYF.

This clone showed up just once. The chain recombines TRBV5-4 with TRBJ2-5; TRBD1 or TRBD2 may be the D gene (5 bases each). This CDR3 contains 15 residues. The V end was cut by 1 base, the J end by 5 bases, with 15 bases between. CDR1 and CDR2 (germline): SGHNT, YYREEE (reference sequence). The CDR3 DNA reads as TGTGCCAGCAGCTTGACTAGTCTGGGACGGGAGACCCAGTACTTC. It translates to CASSLTSLGRETQYF.

The chain employs TRBV6-1 and TRBJ1-5; 8 bases are a match to TRBD1. CDR1 and CDR2 (germline): MNHNS, SASEGT. Losses at the gene ends were 6 bases for V and 6 bases for J; bases not matched to a gene: 7. The CDR3 has 14 residues. The CDR3 region is CASRETGGGQPQHF. Written as DNA, the CDR3 is TGTGCCAGCAGAGAAACAGGGGGAGGTCAGCCCCAGCATTTT.

The J gene is TRBJ2-7, the V gene TRBV20-1; D is unresolved. V was shortened by 3 bases and J by 3 bases, with 6 bases between the two germline ends. The CDR3 extends over 11 amino acids. The germline CDR1 and CDR2 sequences are DFQATT and SNEGSKA (reference sequence). CDR3: CSASVNYEQYF. Written as DNA, the CDR3 is TGCAGTGCTAGTGTCAACTACGAGCAGTACTTC.

This clone was detected only a few times. The V gene is TRBV13, the J gene TRBJ2-7; a weak D match, TRBD1 (5 bases). The CDR3 runs 16 residues. The V gene lost 6 bases and the J gene lost 5 bases, with 23 bases spanning the gap. The germline gives CDR1 PRHDT, CDR2 FYEKMQ (reference sequence). This CDR3 is CASSHALAAGLDEQYF. The CDR3 coding sequence is TGTGCCAGCAGTCACGCCCTCGCGGCAGGGTTGGACGAGCAGTACTTC.

The chain uses TRBV28 and TRBJ2-7, with 10 bases aligning to TRBD2. Germline assignment: CDR1 MDHEN and CDR2 SYDVKM. Germline trimming cut 6 bases from V and 0 bases from J; bases unmatched to any gene: 14. There are 18 residues in the CDR3. CDR3 DNA sequence: TGTGCCAGCAGCGAACTAGCGGGAATGGGTTCTTACTCCTACGAGCAGTACTTC. Protein product: CASSELAGMGSYSYEQYF. The full variable domain, its missing parts supplied by reference TRBV28 and TRBJ2-7, is DVKVTQSSRYLVKRTGEKVFLECVQDMDHENMFWYRQDPGLGLRLIYFSYDVKMKEKGDIPEGYSVSREKKERFSLILESASTNQTSMYLCASSELAGMGSYSYEQYFGPGTRLTVT.

The genes are TRBV9 and TRBJ1-1, with D uncertain. V was shortened by 0 bases and J by 2 bases, with 11 bases between the two germline ends. Germline values: CDR1 SGDLS, CDR2 YYNGEE. The CDR3 runs 15 residues. CDR3 region: CASSVASRGNTEAFF. DNA of the CDR3: TGTGCCAGCAGCGTAGCGTCGAGAGGAAACACTGAAGCTTTCTTT.

In nucleotides, the CDR3 is TGTGCCAGCAGCTTGATGGCCGCTAATGAAAAACTGTTTTTT. Its translation: CASSLMAANEKLFF. The chain recombines TRBV5-4 with TRBJ1-4; unclear D gene. The germline V gene encodes CDR1 SGHNT and CDR2 YYREEE (reference sequence). V was shortened by 1 base and J by 3 bases, with 7 bases between the two germline ends. The CDR3 extends over 14 amino acids.

The rearrangement joins TRBV5-4 to TRBJ2-4; 10 bases are shared with TRBD2. The trim removed 2 bases at V and 3 bases at J, leaving 2 bases unmatched. This CDR3 has 15 residues. Germline lookup yields CDR1 SGHNT and CDR2 YYREEE (reference sequence). This CDR3 is CASSLAGGDKNIQYF. CDR3 in DNA: TGTGCCAGCAGCTTAGCGGGAGGGGACAAAAACATTCAGTACTTC. Combining the CDR3 with reference TRBV5-4 and TRBJ2-4 gives the whole variable domain ETGVTQSPTHLIKTRGQQVTLRCSSQSGHNTVSWYQQALGQGPQFIFQYYREEENGRGNFPPRFSGLQFPNYSSELNVNALELDDSALYLCASSLAGGDKNIQYFGAGTRLSVL.

The chain combines TRBV5-1 with TRBJ1-2; D is unclear. CDR1 SGHRS and CDR2 YFSETQ come from the germline V gene. The V gene lost 4 bases and the J gene lost 2 bases, with 12 bases spanning the gap. The CDR3 extends over 14 amino acids. In DNA, the CDR3 is TGCGCCAGCAGCCCCCGGCCCCCCAACTATGGCTACACCTTC. Encoded protein: CASSPRPPNYGYTF. Filled out from reference TRBV5-1 and TRBJ1-2, the complete variable domain reads KAGVTQTPRYLIKTRGQQVTLSCSPISGHRSVSWYQQTPGQGLQFLFEYFSETQRNKGNFPGRFSGRQFSNSRSEMNVSTLELGDSALYLCASSPRPPNYGYTFGSGTRLTVV.

This clone was recorded once. The genes are TRBV5-4 and TRBJ2-3; 8 bases fit TRBD2. V lost 6 bases and J lost 5; bases outside the gene matches: 11. CDR3 size: 15 residues. Germline CDR1 is SGHNT and CDR2 is YYREEE (reference sequence). The CDR3 DNA follows: TGTGCCAGCACAACCCGGGGGAGCGGGAGAGATACGCAGTATTTT. Translation gives CASTTRGSGRDTQYF.

The chain combines TRBV5-1 with TRBJ2-5; D not certain. The CDR3 totals 13 residues. With 1 base removed from V and 5 bases from J, the gap between germline ends came to 9 bases. The germline V gene encodes CDR1 SGHRS and CDR2 YFSETQ. Here the CDR3 reads CASSLLILETQYF. CDR3 nucleotides: TGCGCCAGCAGCTTGCTTATCTTGGAGACCCAGTACTTC.

J is TRBJ2-5 and V is TRBV2, with 9 positions matching TRBD1. Germline CDR1 is SNHLY and CDR2 is FYNNEI. The trim removed 6 bases at V and 5 bases at J, leaving 10 bases unmatched. There are 15 residues in the CDR3. CDR3 bases: TGTGCCAGCAGCCGAAACAGGGGGCTAGGGGAGACCCAGTACTTC. Translating gives CASSRNRGLGETQYF.

The chain employs TRBV27 and TRBJ1-2; 8 positions match TRBD1. V lost 5 bases to trimming and J lost 4 bases; unmatched junction nucleotides: 9. Germline V gene data show CDR1 as MNHEY and CDR2 as SMNVEV (reference sequence). The CDR3 covers 15 residues. CDR3 sequence reads: CASSMDRVFTYGYTF. The CDR3 DNA reads TGTGCCAGCAGTATGGACAGGGTTTTCACCTATGGCTACACCTTC.

V and J are TRBV4-1 and TRBJ2-5, with TRBD2 matching over 11 bases. CDR3 length: 21 amino acids. The ends lost 2 bases at V and 4 bases at J; junction bases unmatched: 21. CDR1 and CDR2 (germline): MGHRA, YSYEKL. For the CDR3, the DNA is TGCGCCAGCAGCCAATGGGGACTAGCGGCTTGGTCGAGACCGGGGGGAGAGACCCAGTACTTC. This codes for CASSQWGLAAWSRPGGETQYF.

V is TRBV20-1 and J is TRBJ2-7; D is perhaps TRBD1 (5 bases). The V and J ends lost 3 bases and 4 bases respectively, with 7 bases between them. Germline CDR1 is DFQATT and CDR2 is SNEGSKA (reference sequence). The CDR3 extends over 11 amino acids. CDR3 sequence reads: CSASKGYEQYF. The CDR3 region has the DNA TGCAGTGCTAGTAAGGGGTACGAGCAGTACTTC.

V is TRBV6-1 and J is TRBJ1-1, with 7 bases fitting TRBD1. The germline V gene has CDR1 MNHNS and CDR2 SASEGT. J gave up 3 bases and V 1 base, and 5 bases lay outside the gene matches. The CDR3 runs to 15 residues. CDR3 amino acids: CASSEDRGWDTEAFF. DNA of the CDR3: TGTGCCAGCAGTGAAGACAGGGGATGGGACACTGAAGCTTTCTTT.

The chain has TRBV10-1 and TRBJ1-1; possibly TRBD1 for D (5 bases). The CDR3 spans 18 residues. Germline values: CDR1 WNHNN, CDR2 SYGVQD (reference sequence). V was cut by 5 bases and J by 5 bases, with 27 bases left in between. The CDR3 coding sequence is TGCGCCAGCAGTAATCGGGTTGGCGGGGCGGTGCAGAGGACTGAAGCTTTCTTT. Translation: CASSNRVGGAVQRTEAFF.